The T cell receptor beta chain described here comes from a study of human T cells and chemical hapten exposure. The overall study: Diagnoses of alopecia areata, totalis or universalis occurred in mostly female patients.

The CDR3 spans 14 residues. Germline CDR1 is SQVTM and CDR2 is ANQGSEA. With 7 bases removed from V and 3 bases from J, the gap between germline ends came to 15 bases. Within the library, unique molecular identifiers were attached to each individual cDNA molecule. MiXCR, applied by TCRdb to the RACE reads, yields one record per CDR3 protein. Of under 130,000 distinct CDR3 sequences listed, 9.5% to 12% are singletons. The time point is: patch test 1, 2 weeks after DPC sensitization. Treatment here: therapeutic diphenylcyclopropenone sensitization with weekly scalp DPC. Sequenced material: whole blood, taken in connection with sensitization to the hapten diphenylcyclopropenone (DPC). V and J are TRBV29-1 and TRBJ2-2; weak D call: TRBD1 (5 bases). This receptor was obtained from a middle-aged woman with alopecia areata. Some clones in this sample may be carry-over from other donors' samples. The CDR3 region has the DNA TGCAGCGCCGGTAGGGGAACGGACACCGGGGAGCTGTTTTTT. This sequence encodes CSAGRGTDTGELFF.